This TCR beta chain was profiled in a study of blood T cell repertoires in COVID-19. Across the whole study: Both acute and convalescent COVID-19 samples were obtained from the United States, Italy and Spain. Sources were T cells, B-cell-depleted T cells, or PBMCs; the material itself was cDNA or gDNA.

Germline V lookup: CDR1 SGHTA, CDR2 FQGNSA. V gave up 1 base and J gave up 9 bases; unmatched junction bases: 12. This CDR3 region has 16 residues. Original analysis: Estimation of nucleated cell counts relied on the amplification of reference gene primers. Clones were sequenced by immunoSEQ multiplex PCR, and TCRdb holds only the in-frame ones, with some missing. The DNA was the basis for D and trimming; V, J and clone size are from that table. The sample lists approximately 140,000 clones; roughly 82% were seen once. The receptor was derived from a man between 65 and 85 years old with acute or convalescent COVID-19. The chain employs TRBV7-2 and TRBJ2-1; TRBD2 matches at 7 bases. The sequenced material came from peripheral blood. The CDR3 sequence is CASSLVWTRGSGEQFF. The CDR3 DNA reads as TGTGCCAGCAGCTTAGTTTGGACTAGGGGCTCGGGTGAGCAGTTCTTC.